These 29 T cell receptor beta chains came from one sample sequenced in a study of blood T cell repertoires in COVID-19. Only in-frame clones appear in the TCRdb table, and some are missing; sequencing was by immunoSEQ multiplex PCR. Among some 170,000 clones listed, 85% were seen once. Sequencing was performed on PBMCs or T cells enriched from blood (not recorded which). These receptors originate from a man aged 35 to 55 who had recovered from COVID-19.

The chain combines TRBV28 with TRBJ2-7; maybe TRBD2 (6 bases). The CDR3 runs 13 residues. The germline gives CDR1 MDHEN, CDR2 SYDVKM. The ends were cut back, 4 bases at V and 7 bases at J, with 14 bases in the middle. This chain's CDR3 is CASSSGALGEQYF. In DNA form, the CDR3 reads TGTGCCAGCAGTTCGGGAGCGTTAGGAGAGCAGTACTTC.

V and J are TRBV28 and TRBJ2-1, with a possible D match to TRBD2 (6 bases). Germline V CDR1 and CDR2: MDHEN, SYDVKM. The CDR3 loop spans 13 amino acids. V lost 8 bases, J lost 5 bases, and 13 bases lay in between. CDR3 sequence (DNA): TGTGCCAGCCGACTAGGGTTCGACAATGAGCAGTTCTTC. It yields the protein CASRLGFDNEQFF.

The chain carries TRBV27 and TRBJ1-2, with 9 positions matching TRBD1. J was trimmed by 8 bases and V by 2 bases; bases with no gene match: 6. Germline CDR1 and CDR2: MNHEY and SMNVEV (reference sequence). The CDR3 spans 14 residues. The DNA for the CDR3 is TGTGCCAGCAGTTTAATCTCGACAGGGGGAGGCTACACCTTC. Its translation: CASSLISTGGGYTF.

The V gene is TRBV11-2, the J gene TRBJ2-7, with 7 bases matching TRBD1. Per germline, CDR1 SGHAT and CDR2 FQNNGV. This CDR3 region has 13 residues. The V gene end was trimmed by 4 bases and the J gene end by 7 bases; junction bases not matched to a gene: 7. CDR3 region: CASSSDRVGEQYF. CDR3 coding DNA: TGTGCCAGCAGCTCTGACAGGGTTGGAGAGCAGTACTTC.

The V and J genes are TRBV11-2 and TRBJ2-1, with D perhaps matching TRBD2 (5 bases). The CDR3 is made up of 16 amino acids. Trimming removed 7 bases at V and 3 bases at J, with 19 bases between. CDR1 is SGHAT, CDR2 FQNNGV, per germline. In nucleotides, the CDR3 is TGTGCCAGCAAGGGAGTAAAGGGTAAGAACTACAATGAGCAGTTCTTC. Translation gives CASKGVKGKNYNEQFF.

This sequence joins TRBV27 and TRBJ2-1; D is unclear. Germline assignment: CDR1 MNHEY and CDR2 SMNVEV (reference sequence). The V end was cut by 0 bases, the J end by 4 bases, with 10 bases between. The CDR3 extends over 15 amino acids. The CDR3 protein is CASSLSGPRYNEQFF. In nucleotides, the CDR3 is TGTGCCAGCAGTTTATCTGGCCCCCGATACAATGAGCAGTTCTTC.

The V and J genes are TRBV29-1 and TRBJ2-5, with 10 bases that match TRBD1. Germline assignment: CDR1 SQVTM and CDR2 ANQGSEA. The CDR3 extends over 13 amino acids. V was clipped by 7 bases and J by 5 bases; unmatched bases: 7. The CDR3 DNA follows: TGCAGCGGTTCCGGGACAGGGGTCGAGACCCAGTACTTC. Translated, it gives CSGSGTGVETQYF.

The V gene is TRBV7-9, the J gene TRBJ1-1; perhaps TRBD1 as D (6 bases). Germline loops: CDR1 SEHNR, CDR2 FQNEAQ (reference sequence). The CDR3 loop spans 16 amino acids. Trimming left V 1 base short and J 4 bases short, with 16 bases between. This CDR3 is CASSLGPGEWVTEAFF. CDR3 DNA: TGTGCCAGCAGCTTAGGGCCAGGGGAGTGGGTCACTGAAGCTTTCTTT.

This chain links TRBV27 with TRBJ1-4; D might be TRBD1 (6 bases). CDR3 length: 14 amino acids. Germline V CDR1 and CDR2: MNHEY, SMNVEV (reference sequence). Trimming cost V 2 bases and J 7 bases, with 11 bases left between them. The chain's CDR3 is CASSLQARGEKLFF. DNA of the CDR3: TGTGCCAGCAGTTTACAGGCCAGGGGTGAAAAACTGTTTTTT.

The chain couples TRBV7-2 to TRBJ1-2; the D gene is possibly TRBD1 (5 bases). Trimming removed 4 bases from V and 7 bases from J, with 13 bases in between. CDR1 and CDR2 (germline): SGHTA, FQGNSA. This CDR3 has 13 amino acids. The CDR3 DNA sequence: TGTGCCAGCAGCTCAGCGGGGACTTCTGGCTACACCTTC. Translated, it gives CASSSAGTSGYTF.

The CDR3: CASSLGLESRDNEQFF. DNA for the CDR3: TGCGCCAGCAGCTTGGGTTTGGAGAGTCGGGACAATGAGCAGTTCTTC. The chain is built from TRBV5-1 and TRBJ2-1; D not resolved. The V gene's germline CDR1 is SGHRS and CDR2 YFSETQ. CDR3 length: 16 amino acids. The V gene lost 0 bases and the J gene lost 5 bases, with 15 bases spanning the gap. The whole variable domain, remainder taken from reference TRBV5-1 and TRBJ2-1, is KAGVTQTPRYLIKTRGQQVTLSCSPISGHRSVSWYQQTPGQGLQFLFEYFSETQRNKGNFPGRFSGRQFSNSRSEMNVSTLELGDSALYLCASSLGLESRDNEQFFGPGTRLTVL.

V gene TRBV28 combines with J gene TRBJ2-2; TRBD2 matches at 7 bases. Trimming at V came to 3 bases and at J to 10 bases, leaving 11 bases not matched to a gene. The CDR3 runs to 15 residues. The V gene's germline CDR1 is MDHEN and CDR2 SYDVKM. The CDR3 sequence is CASSFPFGRSVELFF. The CDR3 region has the DNA TGTGCCAGCAGTTTTCCCTTCGGGAGGAGCGTGGAGCTGTTTTTT.

The J gene is TRBJ2-3, the V gene TRBV6-5, with 7 bases that match TRBD1. CDR1 and CDR2 from the germline V gene are MNHEY and SVGAGI. J was trimmed by 1 base and V by 4 bases; bases with no gene match: 5. The CDR3 extends over 15 amino acids. The CDR3 here is CASSSQGFRTDTQYF. In DNA, the CDR3 is TGTGCCAGCAGTTCACAGGGGTTTCGCACAGATACGCAGTATTTT.

The CDR3 coding sequence is TGTGCCAGCAGTGAAGGGTCACAGGCGATTAGTAATTCACCCCTCCACTTT. This gives the protein CASSEGSQAISNSPLHF. The chain combines TRBV6-1 with TRBJ1-6, with TRBD1 as a possible D gene (5 bases). V was trimmed by 1 base and J by 6 bases, leaving 16 bases between them. CDR1 and CDR2 from the germline V gene are MNHNS and SASEGT. The CDR3 sequence is 17 residues long.

This sequence joins TRBV6-5 and TRBJ2-3; tentative D call: TRBD1 (5 bases). The CDR3 sequence is 14 residues long. The germline V and J ends were trimmed by 6 bases and 0 bases, with 10 bases remaining between them. CDR1 and CDR2 from the germline V gene are MNHEY and SVGAGI. CDR3 sequence (DNA): TGTGCCAGCAGCCTCAGGGTTAGCACAGATACGCAGTATTTT. Amino acid sequence: CASSLRVSTDTQYF.

The V call is TRBV11-2, the J call TRBJ1-1; D unresolved. Deletions cut 4 bases from V and 2 bases from J, with 11 bases between. Germline V CDR1 and CDR2: SGHAT, FQNNGV. CDR3 length: 14 residues. CDR3 in DNA: TGTGCCAGCAGCTCCAAAATTTCAAACACTGAAGCTTTCTTT. Its translation: CASSSKISNTEAFF.

The rearrangement joins TRBV2 to TRBJ1-2; perhaps TRBD1 as D (5 bases). CDR1 is SNHLY, CDR2 FYNNEI, per germline. This CDR3 spans 12 amino acids. V gave up 10 bases and J gave up 4 bases, with 13 bases separating them. Written as DNA, the CDR3 is TGTGCCAAGCACCAGGGAACCTATGGCTACACCTTC. Translation gives CAKHQGTYGYTF.

This chain joins TRBV2 and TRBJ1-1; TRBD1 matches 9 bases. The germline gives CDR1 SNHLY, CDR2 FYNNEI. V lost 7 bases to trimming and J lost 11 bases; unmatched junction nucleotides: 11. The CDR3 spans 13 residues. As DNA, the CDR3 is TGTGCCAGCACCTCAGGACAGGGGTTGTCTGCTTTCTTT. Its translation: CASTSGQGLSAFF.

The chain is built from TRBV2 and TRBJ2-5, with 7 bases matching TRBD2. This CDR3 is 14 amino acids long. V lost 3 bases, J lost 3 bases, and 4 bases stayed unmatched. Per germline, CDR1 SNHLY and CDR2 FYNNEI. DNA of the CDR3: TGTGCCAGCAGTGATGATGCGGGAGAAGAGACCCAGTACTTC. It yields the protein CASSDDAGEETQYF.

The gene calls are TRBV2 and TRBJ2-4; TRBD2 might be the D (6 bases). The ends were cut back, 1 base at V and 7 bases at J, with 17 bases in the middle. The germline gives CDR1 SNHLY, CDR2 FYNNEI. This CDR3 spans 16 amino acids. CDR3 in DNA: TGTGCCAGCAGTGAAGTCGGTGGGAGGCGTGGGAACATTCAGTACTTC. It codes for CASSEVGGRRGNIQYF.

This clone was counted between two and nine times. In the same sample, other DNA sequences code for this CDR3. The rearrangement joins TRBV12-3 or TRBV12-4 to TRBJ2-7; D unclear. Deletions cut 1 base from V and 1 base from J, with 5 bases between. This CDR3 region has 13 residues. The DNA for the CDR3 is TGTGCCAGCAGTTTAGGGGCATCCTACGAGCAGTACTTC. This translates into CASSLGASYEQYF.

The rearrangement links TRBV6-4 to TRBJ1-5; D remains ambiguous. Germline values: CDR1 MRHNA, CDR2 SNTAGT. V shed 2 bases and J shed 3 bases, with 5 bases lying between them. CDR3 size: 13 residues. CDR3 protein: CASSDSPNQPQHF. The CDR3 nucleotides read TGTGCCAGCAGTGACAGCCCCAATCAGCCCCAGCATTTT.

This chain uses TRBV5-6 with TRBJ1-1; D remains unclear. This CDR3 region has 15 residues. Germline CDR1 and CDR2: SGHDT and YYEEEE. Trimming stripped 3 bases from V and 5 bases from J, with 17 bases between. The CDR3 spells CASSSSRGEGTEAFF. The CDR3 DNA follows: TGTGCCAGCAGCTCCTCCCGCGGGGAAGGGACTGAAGCTTTCTTT.

The chain's CDR3 is CSASYPTATNEKLFF. In DNA, the CDR3 is TGCAGTGCTAGTTACCCGACAGCAACTAATGAAAAACTGTTTTTT. The rearrangement uses TRBV20-1 and TRBJ1-4, with D possibly being TRBD1 (5 bases). CDR1 is DFQATT and CDR2 is SNEGSKA in the germline V gene (reference sequence). Trimming took off 3 bases at V and 0 bases at J, with 11 bases between the two ends. This CDR3 has 15 residues.

This clone was detected only once. The rearrangement uses TRBV27 and TRBJ1-2; D perhaps matches TRBD1 (5 bases). CDR1 MNHEY and CDR2 SMNVEV come from the germline V gene (reference sequence). V shed 3 bases and J shed 6 bases, with 11 bases lying between them. This CDR3 spans 13 amino acids. This chain's CDR3 is CASSLGGVDGYTF. The CDR3 DNA reads TGTGCCAGCAGTTTGGGGGGGGTAGATGGCTACACCTTC.

This clone was detected only a few times. This chain connects TRBV6-6 to TRBJ1-5, with D possibly being TRBD1 (6 bases). CDR3 length: 13 residues. V gave up 11 bases and J gave up 1 base, with 12 bases separating them. The germline V gene encodes CDR1 MNHNY and CDR2 SVGAGI (reference sequence). The chain's CDR3 is CAAGGTSNQPQHF. Here the CDR3 DNA reads TGTGCCGCCGGGGGGACAAGCAATCAGCCCCAGCATTTT.

This chain links TRBV30 with TRBJ1-2; D perhaps matches TRBD1 (6 bases). The CDR3 extends over 12 amino acids. The ends were cut back, 4 bases at V and 4 bases at J, with 10 bases in the middle. CDR1 and CDR2 (germline): GTSNPN, SVGIG (reference sequence). CDR3 amino acids: CAWTGEGYGYTF. In DNA form, the CDR3 reads TGTGCCTGGACAGGGGAGGGCTATGGCTACACCTTC.

The gene calls are TRBV2 and TRBJ1-2, with TRBD1 matching 11 bases. The germline V gene encodes CDR1 SNHLY and CDR2 FYNNEI. V was pared by 8 bases and J by 7 bases, with 6 bases of the junction left unmatched. CDR3 length equals 13 residues. CDR3 residues: CASSDRGRGGYTF. The CDR3 nucleotides read TGTGCCAGCTCGGACAGGGGGCGGGGTGGCTACACCTTC.

The rearrangement joins TRBV30 to TRBJ1-2, with D perhaps TRBD1 (5 bases). CDR3 length: 16 residues. V lost 0 bases, J lost 0 bases, and 14 bases lay in between. CDR1 and CDR2 (germline): GTSNPN, SVGIG (reference sequence). CDR3: CAWSVQSGLTNYGYTF. DNA of the CDR3: TGTGCCTGGAGTGTACAATCGGGACTTACTAACTATGGCTACACCTTC.